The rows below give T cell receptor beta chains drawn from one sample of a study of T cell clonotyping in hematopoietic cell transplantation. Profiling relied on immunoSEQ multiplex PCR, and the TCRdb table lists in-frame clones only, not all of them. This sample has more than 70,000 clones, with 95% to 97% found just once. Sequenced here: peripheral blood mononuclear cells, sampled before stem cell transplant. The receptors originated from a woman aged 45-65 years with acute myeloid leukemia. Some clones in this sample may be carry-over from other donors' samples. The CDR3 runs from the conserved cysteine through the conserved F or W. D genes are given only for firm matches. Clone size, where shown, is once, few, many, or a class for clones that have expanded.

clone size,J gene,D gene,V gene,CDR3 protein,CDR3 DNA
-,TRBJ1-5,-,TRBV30,CAWSRGAVSNQPQHF,TGTGCCTGGAGTCGGGGGGCGGTTAGCAATCAGCCCCAGCATTTT
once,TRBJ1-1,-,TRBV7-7,CASSRHLNTEAFF,TGTGCTAGCAGCCGACACCTGAACACTGAAGCTTTCTTT
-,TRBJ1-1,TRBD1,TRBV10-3,CAARQGAMSEAFF,TGTGCCGCAAGACAGGGGGCAATGTCTGAAGCTTTCTTT
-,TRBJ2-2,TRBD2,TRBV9,CASSVSPPGGATGELFF,TGTGCCAGCAGCGTATCCCCCCCGGGGGGGGCCACCGGGGAGCTGTTTTTT
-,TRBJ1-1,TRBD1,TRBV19,CASRGQGVTEAFF,TGTGCCAGTAGGGGACAGGGGGTGACTGAAGCTTTCTTT
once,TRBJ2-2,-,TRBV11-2,CASRRIGELFF,TGTGCCAGCAGGAGGATCGGGGAGCTGTTTTTT
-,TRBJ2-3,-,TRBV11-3,CASSLLLRDTQYF,TGTGCCAGCAGCTTATTACTCCGCGATACGCAGTATTTT
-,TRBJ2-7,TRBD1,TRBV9,CASSAGLRDRGFYEQYF,TGTGCCAGCAGCGCCGGGCTCCGGGACAGGGGCTTCTACGAGCAGTACTTC
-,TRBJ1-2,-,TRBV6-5,CASSSAGTVNYGYTF,TGTGCCAGCAGTTCGGCCGGGACGGTGAACTATGGCTACACCTTC
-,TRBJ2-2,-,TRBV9,CASSHFRDTYTGELFF,TGTGCCAGCAGCCACTTCCGGGACACCTACACCGGGGAGCTGTTTTTT
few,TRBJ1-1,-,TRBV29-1,CSVDWGVGTEAFF,TGCAGCGTTGATTGGGGGGTCGGCACTGAAGCTTTCTTT
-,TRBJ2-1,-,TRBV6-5,CASSYRGPYNEQFF,TGTGCCAGCAGTTACAGGGGTCCCTACAATGAGCAGTTCTTC
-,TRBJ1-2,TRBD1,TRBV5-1,CASSKGQGANYGYTF,TGCGCCAGCAGCAAGGGACAGGGAGCTAACTATGGCTACACCTTC
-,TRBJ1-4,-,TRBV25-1,CAARGAANEKLFF,TGTGCCGCCAGAGGAGCGGCTAATGAAAAACTGTTTTTT
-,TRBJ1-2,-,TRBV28,CASTRTGYGYTF,TGTGCCAGCACCCGTACGGGCTATGGCTACACCTTC
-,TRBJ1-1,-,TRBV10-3,CASSGTPNTEAFF,TGTGCCTCCTCAGGGACCCCGAACACTGAAGCTTTCTTT
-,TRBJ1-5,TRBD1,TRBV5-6,CASSAGTGFSDQPQHF,TGTGCCAGCAGCGCCGGGACAGGCTTTAGTGATCAGCCCCAGCATTTT
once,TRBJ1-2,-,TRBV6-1,CASTPRTGTNYGYTF,TGTGCCAGCACCCCTCGGACGGGAACTAACTATGGCTACACCTTC
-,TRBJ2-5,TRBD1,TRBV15,CAIKQGNHQETQYF,TGTGCCATCAAACAGGGGAACCACCAAGAGACCCAGTACTTC
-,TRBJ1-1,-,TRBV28,CASSLSGVGTFF,TGTGCCAGCAGTTTGTCGGGGGTGGGCACTTTCTTT
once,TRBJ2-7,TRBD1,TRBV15,CATSRHRGQVHEQYF,TGTGCCACCAGCAGACATCGGGGACAGGTCCACGAGCAGTACTTC
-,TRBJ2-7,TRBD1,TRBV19,CASSNPGTGSYEQYF,TGTGCCAGTAGTAACCCCGGGACAGGCTCCTACGAGCAGTACTTC
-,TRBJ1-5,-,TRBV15,CATSRDRQGRQPQHF,TGTGCCACCAGCAGAGATCGGCAGGGAAGGCAGCCCCAGCATTTT
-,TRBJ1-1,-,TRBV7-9,CASSLVRTGRTEAFF,TGTGCCAGCAGCTTAGTGCGCACAGGGAGGACTGAAGCTTTCTTT
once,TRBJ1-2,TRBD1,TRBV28,CASSLSFWGTAYGYTF,TGTGCCAGCAGTTTAAGTTTCTGGGGGACAGCTTATGGCTACACCTTC
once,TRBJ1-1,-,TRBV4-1,CASSQAQGMNTEAFF,TGCGCCAGCAGCCAAGCCCAGGGGATGAACACTGAAGCTTTCTTT
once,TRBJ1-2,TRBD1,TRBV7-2,CASRTRDRGLANYGYTF,TGTGCCAGCAGAACCCGGGACAGGGGGCTTGCTAACTATGGCTACACCTTC
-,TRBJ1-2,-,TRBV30,CAWGPNSFLYGYTF,TGTGCCTGGGGACCCAACAGTTTCCTATATGGCTACACCTTC
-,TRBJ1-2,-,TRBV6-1,CASRPQGNYGYTF,TGTGCCAGCAGACCACAGGGAAACTATGGCTACACCTTC
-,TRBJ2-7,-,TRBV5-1,CASSLESFRNLHEQYF,TGCGCCAGCAGCTTGGAGAGTTTCCGTAATCTCCACGAGCAGTACTTC
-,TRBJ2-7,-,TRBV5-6,CASSLGYEQYF,TGTGCCAGCAGCTTGGGGTACGAGCAGTACTTC
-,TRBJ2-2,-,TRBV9,CASTPLTDPGTGELFF,TGTGCCAGCACGCCCCTTACTGATCCAGGCACCGGGGAGCTGTTTTTT
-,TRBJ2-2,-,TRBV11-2,CASSLSGLGGELFF,TGTGCCAGCAGCTTATCAGGGTTGGGCGGGGAGCTGTTTTTT
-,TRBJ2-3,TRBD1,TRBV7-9,CASSFTTGADTQYF,TGTGCCAGCAGCTTTACTACAGGGGCTGATACGCAGTATTTT
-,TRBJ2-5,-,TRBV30,CAWSVGGPGTQYF,TGTGCCTGGAGTGTCGGGGGCCCCGGGACCCAGTACTTC
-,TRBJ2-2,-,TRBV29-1,CSCTKEATTGELFF,TGCAGCTGTACGAAGGAAGCCACGACCGGGGAGCTGTTTTTT
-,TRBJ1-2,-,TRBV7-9,CASSLVDSGSGGYTF,TGTGCCAGCAGCTTAGTGGACAGCGGATCGGGTGGCTACACCTTC
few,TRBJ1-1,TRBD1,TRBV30,CAWVQPGQVNTEAFF,TGTGCCTGGGTGCAGCCCGGACAGGTGAACACTGAAGCTTTCTTT
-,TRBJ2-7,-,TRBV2,CASRSAVSSYEQYF,TGTGCCAGCAGGTCCGCAGTAAGCTCCTACGAGCAGTACTTC
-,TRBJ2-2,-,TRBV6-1,CASSEALWTGELFF,TGTGCCAGCAGTGAAGCGCTGTGGACCGGGGAGCTGTTTTTT
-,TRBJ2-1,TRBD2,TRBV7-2,CASSLVPSGRSYNEQFF,TGTGCCAGCAGCTTAGTGCCCAGCGGGAGGTCCTACAATGAGCAGTTCTTC
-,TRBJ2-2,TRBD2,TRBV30,CAWSQGLGAGELFF,TGTGCCTGGAGTCAGGGACTAGGGGCCGGGGAGCTGTTTTTT
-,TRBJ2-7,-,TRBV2,CASRAVSTGAVRKQYF,TGTGCCAGCAGGGCCGTTTCGACAGGAGCCGTCCGCAAGCAGTACTTC
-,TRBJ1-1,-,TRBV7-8,CASSLALGLRDTEAFF,TGTGCCAGCAGCTTAGCGCTCGGCCTTCGGGACACTGAAGCTTTCTTT
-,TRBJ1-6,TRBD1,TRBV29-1,CSVDGTGVSSYNSPLHF,TGCAGCGTTGATGGGACAGGGGTGAGCTCCTATAATTCACCCCTCCACTTT
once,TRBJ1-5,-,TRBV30,CAWSLDYSNQPQHF,TGTGCCTGGAGTCTCGATTATAGCAATCAGCCCCAGCATTTT